The source of this T cell receptor (beta chain) is a study of T-cell reconstitution after alpha-beta-depleted transplantation in children. Preparation of the TCRbeta library used unique molecular identifiers. TCRdb re-derived calls from the PCR reads in MiXCR, one entry per CDR3 protein. The sample includes about 200,000 distinct CDR3 sequences, roughly 15% of them seen just once. This clonotype was counted only a few times. The V segment lost 5 bases and the J segment 9 bases; nucleotides outside the gene matches: 9. The length of the CDR3 is 14 residues. Germline V gives CDR1 SEHNR, CDR2 FQNEAQ (reference sequence).

This chain connects TRBV7-9 to TRBJ2-1, with 8 nucleotides matching TRBD1. Source: PBMCs from the stem cell graft donor, taken from the stem cell graft. The TCR was taken from a human donor who donated a stem cell graft to a child with acute lymphoblastic leukemia. CDR3 region: CASSNRDRLVEQFF. For the CDR3, the DNA is TGTGCCAGCAGCAATAGGGACAGGTTGGTTGAGCAGTTCTTC.